The 25 T cell receptor beta chains below were found in one sample sequenced in a study of T-cell memory formation after mild COVID-19. In TCRdb, the 5' RACE reads were re-called with MiXCR into one record per CDR3 protein. The table has over 300,000 distinct CDR3 sequences, 20% to 25% seen once; the top ten hold roughly 23%. Sequenced sample: PBMCs or a T cell subset sorted from them (not recorded which). These receptors originate from a man aged 18 to 30 who had mild COVID-19 (a few samples of this study predate the infection). Cell type and time point are not known.

This clonotype was seen a few times. V and J are TRBV3-1 and TRBJ2-7; D remains unclear. V lost 0 bases, J lost 8 bases, and 11 bases lay in between. This CDR3 is built from 13 residues. Per the germline V gene, CDR1 is LGHDT and CDR2 is YNNKEL (reference sequence). In nucleotides, the CDR3 is TGTGCCAGCAGCCAAGATTCGGGCCGCCAGCAGTACTTC. Translated, it gives CASSQDSGRQQYF.

The rearrangement uses TRBV6-2 or TRBV6-3 and TRBJ1-1; TRBD1 agrees at 10 bases. CDR3 size: 16 residues. In germline, CDR1 is MNHEY, CDR2 SVGEGT. The ends lost 2 bases at V and 4 bases at J; junction bases unmatched: 7. CDR3 DNA: TGTGCCAGCAGTTACCCTGGGACAGGGGTGAGCACTGAAGCTTTCTTT. Translation gives CASSYPGTGVSTEAFF.

This clonotype has a single count. This chain links TRBV12-3 or TRBV12-4 with TRBJ1-2; tentatively, D is TRBD1 (6 bases). The CDR3 covers 17 residues. Trimming shortened V by 4 bases and J by 5 bases, and 23 bases separated the two germline ends. This CDR3 reads CASSSTRSRGRLYGYTF. The CDR3 nucleotides read TGTGCCAGCAGTTCTACTCGGAGCAGGGGACGCCTTTATGGCTACACCTTC.

There are many counts of this clonotype. The chain employs TRBV24-1 and TRBJ2-1, with 9 bases fitting TRBD1. Germline CDR1 KGHDR, CDR2 SFDVKD. J lost 7 bases, V lost 4 bases, and 10 bases had no gene match. The CDR3 consists of 16 residues. The CDR3 is CATSDFRDRVGNEQFF. The CDR3 DNA follows: TGTGCCACCAGTGACTTTCGGGACAGGGTCGGAAATGAGCAGTTCTTC.

A few counts support this clonotype. V gene TRBV12-3 or TRBV12-4 combines with J gene TRBJ2-5, with 7 bases matching TRBD2. There are 13 residues in the CDR3. J lost 2 bases, V lost 6 bases, and 3 bases had no gene match. CDR3 sequence reads: CASRAGLQETQYF. The CDR3 region has the DNA TGTGCCAGCAGAGCGGGACTTCAAGAGACCCAGTACTTC.

In this sample, this clonotype turned up many times. V usage is TRBV20-1 and J usage is TRBJ2-7; 7 bases line up with TRBD2. Germline V CDR1 and CDR2: DFQATT, SNEGSKA (reference sequence). This CDR3 spans 14 amino acids. Trimming took 3 bases from V and 0 from J; bases not matched to a gene: 5. The CDR3 region is CSARSSGDSYEQYF. CDR3 nucleotide sequence: TGCAGTGCTAGGTCGAGCGGGGACTCCTACGAGCAGTACTTC.

This clonotype has a handful of counts. In nucleotides, the CDR3 is TGCGCCAGCAGCCAAGATCGGGCAGGGAACACTGAAGCTTTCTTT. It encodes CASSQDRAGNTEAFF. The chain couples TRBV4-1 to TRBJ1-1; D remains unclear. Looked up from germline, CDR1 is MGHRA and CDR2 is YSYEKL. Trimming removed 0 bases at V and 1 base at J, with 9 bases between. The CDR3 spans 15 residues.

This clonotype was detected ten times or more. The CDR3 loop reads CASSLRQRGNNEQFF. CDR3 DNA: TGTGCCAGCAGCTTGCGCCAGCGGGGGAACAATGAGCAGTTCTTC. V and J are TRBV5-6 and TRBJ2-1, with TRBD2 matching over 8 bases. V was clipped by 1 base and J by 5 bases; unmatched bases: 5. The CDR3 covers 15 residues. Germline V gene sequence: CDR1 SGHDT, CDR2 YYEEEE. The variable domain in full, completed from reference TRBV5-6 and TRBJ2-1, reads DAGVTQSPTHLIKTRGQQVTLRCSPKSGHDTVSWYQQALGQGPQFIFQYYEEEERQRGNFPDRFSGHQFPNYSSELNVNALLLGDSALYLCASSLRQRGNNEQFFGPGTRLTVL.

This clonotype was seen more than once but under ten times. The genes are TRBV7-9 and TRBJ1-2; D possibly corresponds to TRBD1 (5 bases). V lost 5 bases and J lost 8, with 9 bases in between. The CDR3 runs to 11 residues. Germline V gene lookup returns CDR1 SEHNR and CDR2 FQNEAQ (reference sequence). CDR3 amino acids: CASSRNRGYTF. In DNA form, the CDR3 reads TGTGCCAGCAGCCGGAACAGGGGCTACACCTTC. Full variable domain (outside the CDR3, taken from reference TRBV7-9 and TRBJ1-2): DTGVSQNPRHKITKRGQNVTFRCDPISEHNRLYWYRQTLGQGPEFLTYFQNEAQLEKSRLLSDRFSAERPKGSFSTLEIQRTEQGDSAMYLCASSRNRGYTFGSGTRLTVV.

There are a few counts of this clonotype. This chain joins TRBV28 and TRBJ2-5; D perhaps matches TRBD2 (7 bases). With 4 bases removed from V and 5 bases from J, the gap between germline ends came to 11 bases. Looked up from germline, CDR1 is MDHEN and CDR2 is SYDVKM. This CDR3 is 13 amino acids long. As DNA, the CDR3 is TGTGCCAGCAGTTCCGGGGGGCACGAGACCCAGTACTTC. As protein: CASSSGGHETQYF.

The V and J genes are TRBV5-4 and TRBJ2-1, with 8 bases that match TRBD1. Unmatched junction bases numbered 9, after V lost 4 bases and J lost 0 bases. Germline lookup yields CDR1 SGHNT and CDR2 YYREEE (reference sequence). This CDR3 is 17 amino acids long. CDR3 protein: CASSPRTGRSSYNEQFF. The CDR3 nucleotides read TGTGCCAGCAGCCCACGGACAGGGAGGAGCTCCTACAATGAGCAGTTCTTC.

The genes are TRBV28 and TRBJ1-2; possibly TRBD1 for D (6 bases). This CDR3 has 14 amino acids. V dropped 5 bases and J dropped 8 bases, with 18 bases sitting between them. The germline CDR1 and CDR2 sequences are MDHEN and SYDVKM. The CDR3 bases are TGTGCCAGCAGTGCCCCCGGGGGGCGCAGGGGCTACACCTTC. It encodes CASSAPGGRRGYTF.

The J gene is TRBJ2-5, the V gene TRBV7-9, with D possibly being TRBD1 (6 bases). CDR3 length equals 16 residues. V lost 0 bases, J lost 3 bases, and 14 bases lay in between. Germline V lookup: CDR1 SEHNR, CDR2 FQNEAQ (reference sequence). This chain's CDR3 is CASSLASTGRKETQYF. CDR3 coding DNA: TGTGCCAGCAGCTTAGCCTCCACAGGGCGGAAAGAGACCCAGTACTTC. The variable domain in full, with the rest retrieved from reference TRBV7-9 and TRBJ2-5, is DTGVSQNPRHKITKRGQNVTFRCDPISEHNRLYWYRQTLGQGPEFLTYFQNEAQLEKSRLLSDRFSAERPKGSFSTLEIQRTEQGDSAMYLCASSLASTGRKETQYFGPGTRLLVL.

This clonotype has ten or more counts. The chain combines TRBV7-3 with TRBJ2-3, with TRBD2 matching 8 bases. This CDR3 spans 15 amino acids. The junction had 10 bases not matched to a gene; V was cut back by 5 bases and J by 6 bases. Germline V gene sequence: CDR1 SGHTA, CDR2 FQGTGA. The DNA of the CDR3 is TGTGCCAGCAGCCCCGGACTAGCAGGTGCCGATACGCAGTATTTT. As protein: CASSPGLAGADTQYF.

This clonotype occurred many times. The rearrangement joins TRBV6-5 to TRBJ2-1, with D possibly TRBD2 on 5 matching bases. V was trimmed by 6 bases and J by 6 bases, leaving 12 bases between them. Germline V CDR1 and CDR2: MNHEY, SVGAGI. The CDR3 runs to 13 residues. CDR3 nucleotides: TGTGCCAGCAGATATGTTGGAGGCAATGAGCAGTTCTTC. Its translation is CASRYVGGNEQFF.

This chain connects TRBV18 to TRBJ1-2; D possibly corresponds to TRBD1 (6 bases). The CDR3 contains 12 residues. Germline CDR1 reads KGHSH; CDR2 reads LQKENI. The V end lost 1 base, the J end lost 10 bases, and 10 bases lay between the germline ends. As DNA, the CDR3 is TGTGCCAGCTCACCACGGGGGCGCGACTACACCTTC. This encodes CASSPRGRDYTF. Complete variable domain (other parts from reference TRBV18 and TRBJ1-2): NAGVMQNPRHLVRRRGQEARLRCSPMKGHSHVYWYRQLPEEGLKFMVYLQKENIIDESGMPKERFSAEFPKEGPSILRIQQVVRGDSAAYFCASSPRGRDYTFGSGTRLTVV.

The chain has TRBV19 and TRBJ2-7, with no clear D. CDR1 and CDR2 (germline): LNHDA, SQIVND (reference sequence). Trimming removed 3 bases from V and 4 bases from J, with 10 bases in between. The CDR3 runs to 13 residues. The CDR3 reads CASSMYAGYEQYV. The CDR3 region has the DNA TGTGCCAGTAGTATGTACGCCGGATACGAGCAGTACGTC.

This clonotype was seen many times. The chain links TRBV20-1 to TRBJ1-4; no firm D call. The germline CDR1 and CDR2 sequences are DFQATT and SNEGSKA (reference sequence). This CDR3 comprises 13 residues. Trimming took off 0 bases at V and 0 bases at J, with 2 bases between the two ends. The CDR3 sequence is CSAREATNEKLFF. As DNA, the CDR3 is TGCAGTGCTAGAGAAGCAACTAATGAAAAACTGTTTTTT.

V usage is TRBV27 and J usage is TRBJ2-7; D possibly corresponds to TRBD1 (7 bases). The CDR3 covers 16 residues. The V gene's germline CDR1 is MNHEY and CDR2 SMNVEV (reference sequence). The ends were cut back, 4 bases at V and 3 bases at J, with 19 bases in the middle. CDR3 nucleotide sequence: TGTGCCAGCAGTTCCCAGTCCCAGGGGGGATACTACGAGCAGTACTTC. It yields the protein CASSSQSQGGYYEQYF.

There are a few counts of this clonotype. A read error may account for a junction end that differs from germline. V and J are TRBV7-7 and TRBJ1-4, with no clear D. The CDR3 contains 13 residues. Germline assignment: CDR1 SSHAT and CDR2 FNYEAQ (reference sequence). The CDR3 nucleotides read TGTGCTAGCAGCTTAACGACTAATGAAAAACTGTTTTTT. It specifies CASSLTTNEKLFF.

There are a few counts of this clonotype. This chain connects TRBV24-1 to TRBJ2-2; weak D call: TRBD1 (5 bases). There are 16 residues in the CDR3. V lost 4 bases and J 4 bases, leaving 15 bases between the germline ends. Germline CDR1 KGHDR, CDR2 SFDVKD. For the CDR3, the DNA is TGTGCCACCAGTGAACCCCAGGGTTTTGGCACCGGGGAGCTGTTTTTT. As protein: CATSEPQGFGTGELFF.

This chain links TRBV20-1 with TRBJ2-7, with D perhaps matching TRBD1 (6 bases). Trimming removed 3 bases from V and 4 bases from J, with 13 bases in between. Looked up from germline, CDR1 is DFQATT and CDR2 is SNEGSKA (reference sequence). The CDR3 loop spans 13 amino acids. For the CDR3, the DNA is TGCAGTGCTAGTCTGGACAGCCTATACGAGCAGTACGTC. It specifies CSASLDSLYEQYV.

This clonotype was detected a few times. This sequence joins TRBV7-2 and TRBJ2-4; D is perhaps TRBD1 (5 bases). CDR1 is SGHTA, CDR2 FQGNSA, per germline. The V and J ends lost 0 bases and 1 base respectively, with 10 bases between them. This CDR3 spans 16 amino acids. Here the CDR3 DNA reads TGTGCCAGCAGCTTAGCGTCACAGGAGGCCAAAAACATTCAGTACTTC. Translating gives CASSLASQEAKNIQYF.

V and J are TRBV14 and TRBJ2-7; D possibly corresponds to TRBD2 (7 bases). Per the germline V gene, CDR1 is SGHDN and CDR2 is FVKESK. Deletions cut 2 bases from V and 6 bases from J, with 14 bases between. This CDR3 has 14 amino acids. The CDR3 sequence is CASSQWGGPGEQYF. CDR3 bases: TGTGCCAGCAGCCAATGGGGGGGGCCGGGCGAGCAGTACTTC.

The chain uses TRBV12-2 and TRBJ2-7; TRBD1, the table's D call, was not compared with the DNA. TRBV12-2 corresponds to a pseudogene. The CDR3 sequence is 13 residues long. This CDR3 is CASRLGGRGEQYV. In DNA, the CDR3 is TGTGCAAGTCGCTTAGGGGGCCGAGGCGAGCAGTACGTC.